This T cell receptor beta chain appears in the sequencing data of a study of beta chain features in type 1 diabetes. Study conclusions and caveats: TCRB CDR3 length was moderately but significantly reduced in all four CD4+ subsets of Type 1 diabetes patients.

The CDR3 contains 16 residues. Germline loops: CDR1 SGHDN, CDR2 FVKESK. V lost 0 bases and J lost 6, with 17 bases in between. As regards this clone: The target antigen is unknown.

TCRB transcripts that were expressed got sequenced, as all of the isolated RNA had been reverse transcribed. The data were produced by immunoSEQ multiplex PCR, yet TCRdb's version contains in-frame clones alone and is incomplete. The table records around 500,000 clones, about an eighth of them present only once. The source of this sequence is a woman between 18 and 29 years old in good health. The V and J genes are TRBV14 and TRBJ2-5; a possible D gene is TRBD1 (6 bases). What was sequenced was naive CD4+ T cells from blood. CDR3 loop: CASSQDGGYRAKTQYF. The DNA of the CDR3 is TGTGCCAGCAGCCAAGATGGCGGTTACAGGGCGAAGACCCAGTACTTC.